Below, one T cell receptor (beta chain) is given with its context. Antigen specificity is unknown. The sample belongs to a study of cytomegalovirus exposure and HLA in healthy donors. Germline V lookup: CDR1 GTSNPN, CDR2 SVGIG (reference sequence). This CDR3 comprises 16 residues. Overall study findings and caveats: V- and J-gene trimming in TCR beta was tied to a missense DCLRE1C variant by an analysis performed later.

It was with 60 Vbeta and 13 Jbeta primers that the PCR ran. TCRdb keeps only in-frame clones here, not all; method: immunoSEQ multiplex PCR. The table lists 90,000 to 130,000 clones. V usage is TRBV30 and J usage is TRBJ2-5; 9 positions match TRBD2. The end of the DNA fits TRBJ2-7 better, so the J call may be wrong. The source material was PBMCs. This TCR came from a man aged 30 to 39 in good health and CMV-seronegative. The CDR3 spells CAWSGVAGVVLNEQYF. CDR3 sequence (DNA): TGTGCCTGGAGTGGGGTAGCGGGGGTCGTACTCAACGAGCAGTACTTC.